This entry lists 14 T cell receptor beta chains sequenced from one sample in a study of neurological immune-mediated disorders (dated by TCRdb to the late 2010s). Library creation used 5' RACE. The instrument was an Illumina HiSeq 2500. The public reads were reanalyzed by TCRdb: fastp trimming at Q25, MiXCR alignment, in-frame beta chains only. Rows matching on CDR3 protein sequence are summarized as one entry with the most common DNA and genes. This sample is represented by about 55,000 distinct CDR3 sequences; roughly 4% of them were singletons. Clones ranked in the top ten supply less than 2% of the sample. Material: PBMCs. These receptors came from a man between 25 and 39 years old with multiple sclerosis.

This clonotype has a handful of counts. A read error may account for a junction end that differs from germline. V and J are TRBV7-2 and TRBJ1-5; no firm D call. The germline gives CDR1 SGHTA, CDR2 FQGNSA. The CDR3 length is 13 residues. Here the CDR3 DNA reads TGTGCCAGCAGCTTAGCGAATAATCAGCCCCAGAATTTT. It specifies CASSLANNQPQNF.

Concerning this clonotype itself: A read error may explain this, as a much larger clone is one base away. J is TRBJ2-3 and V is TRBV29-1; no firm D call. There are 14 residues in the CDR3. Germline V gene data show CDR1 as SQVTM and CDR2 as ANQGSEA. V was shortened by 0 bases and J by 3 bases, with 10 bases between the two germline ends. This chain's CDR3 is CSVEEGSVTDTQYF. In DNA form, the CDR3 reads TGCAGCGTTGAAGAAGGGTCAGTGACAGATACGCAGTATTTT.

This clonotype was counted ten times or more. This chain connects TRBV5-1 to TRBJ1-3, with D maybe TRBD1 (5 bases). Trimming took 3 bases from V and 4 from J, leaving 17 bases between them. CDR3 size: 16 residues. Germline V gene sequence: CDR1 SGHRS, CDR2 YFSETQ. The CDR3 DNA reads TGCGCCAGCAGCTCCCAGCAGGGATCGGCAGGAAACACCATATATTTT. Translating it yields CASSSQQGSAGNTIYF. Variable domain in full (rest from reference TRBV5-1 and TRBJ1-3): KAGVTQTPRYLIKTRGQQVTLSCSPISGHRSVSWYQQTPGQGLQFLFEYFSETQRNKGNFPGRFSGRQFSNSRSEMNVSTLELGDSALYLCASSSQQGSAGNTIYFGEGSWLTVV.

The table lists this clonotype with many counts. The chain has TRBV2 and TRBJ1-5; TRBD1 matches at 8 bases. Germline CDR1 is SNHLY and CDR2 is FYNNEI. CDR3 length equals 15 residues. V lost 4 bases and J lost 2; bases outside the gene matches: 4. The CDR3 loop is CASSADRVGNQPQHF. CDR3 sequence (DNA): TGTGCCAGCAGTGCGGACAGGGTTGGCAATCAGCCCCAGCATTTT. Full variable domain (missing parts from reference TRBV2 and TRBJ1-5): EPEVTQTPSHQVTQMGQEVILRCVPISNHLYFYWYRQILGQKVEFLVSFYNNEISEKSEIFDDQFSVERPDGSNFTLKIRSTKLEDSAMYFCASSADRVGNQPQHFGDGTRLSIL.

This clonotype appeared many times. This sequence joins TRBV20-1 and TRBJ1-5; TRBD1 agrees at 8 bases. V lost 3 bases and J lost 0; bases outside the gene matches: 7. Germline CDR1 is DFQATT and CDR2 is SNEGSKA (reference sequence). The CDR3 is 16 amino acids. The CDR3 here is CSASDRGPYSNQPQHF. CDR3 in DNA: TGCAGTGCTAGCGACAGGGGCCCCTATAGCAATCAGCCCCAGCATTTT.

This clonotype was counted many times. This rearrangement joins TRBV5-1 to TRBJ2-5; weak D call: TRBD2 (6 bases). The CDR3 is 14 residues long. V was pared by 6 bases and J by 0 bases, with 12 bases between. Germline lookup yields CDR1 SGHRS and CDR2 YFSETQ. The CDR3 nucleotides are TGCGCCAGCAAGGGAGGAGGGCACCAAGAGACCCAGTACTTC. Its translation is CASKGGGHQETQYF. The whole variable domain, remainder taken from reference TRBV5-1 and TRBJ2-5, is KAGVTQTPRYLIKTRGQQVTLSCSPISGHRSVSWYQQTPGQGLQFLFEYFSETQRNKGNFPGRFSGRQFSNSRSEMNVSTLELGDSALYLCASKGGGHQETQYFGPGTRLLVL.

This clonotype was observed at least ten times. This chain links TRBV4-1 with TRBJ2-5, with D unclear. Germline V CDR1 and CDR2: MGHRA, YSYEKL. The germline V and J ends were trimmed by 4 bases and 2 bases, with 14 bases remaining between them. The CDR3 is made up of 15 amino acids. The CDR3 spells CASSLSLGEQETQYF. The CDR3 DNA reads TGCGCCAGCAGCCTTTCGTTAGGAGAGCAAGAGACCCAGTACTTC.

This clonotype was seen at least ten times. This chain links TRBV12-3 or TRBV12-4 with TRBJ1-5; D not certain. The CDR3 extends over 13 amino acids. Trimming removed 8 bases from V and 0 bases from J, with 8 bases in between. DNA of the CDR3: TGTGCCAGCCAGCGTAATAGCAATCAGCCCCAGCATTTT. Protein: CASQRNSNQPQHF.

This clonotype was seen many times. The chain joins TRBV5-1 to TRBJ2-5; D perhaps matches TRBD2 (6 bases). V shed 3 bases and J shed 3 bases, with 24 bases lying between them. The CDR3 runs 18 residues. Germline loops: CDR1 SGHRS, CDR2 YFSETQ. CDR3 sequence: CASSSYFGSRGEKETQYF. The CDR3 DNA reads as TGCGCCAGCAGCTCCTATTTCGGGAGTCGAGGGGAAAAAGAGACCCAGTACTTC.

This clonotype was seen repeatedly, ten times or more. The V and J genes are TRBV28 and TRBJ2-5, with 7 bases identical to TRBD2. In germline, CDR1 is MDHEN, CDR2 SYDVKM. The ends lost 3 bases at V and 1 base at J; junction bases unmatched: 5. The CDR3 is 15 amino acids. CDR3 in amino acids: CASSFPGGIQETQYF. In DNA form, the CDR3 reads TGTGCCAGCAGTTTTCCCGGGGGGATCCAAGAGACCCAGTACTTC. The whole variable domain, filled in from reference TRBV28 and TRBJ2-5, reads DVKVTQSSRYLVKRTGEKVFLECVQDMDHENMFWYRQDPGLGLRLIYFSYDVKMKEKGDIPEGYSVSREKKERFSLILESASTNQTSMYLCASSFPGGIQETQYFGPGTRLLVL.

This clonotype was detected ten times or more. This rearrangement joins TRBV27 to TRBJ1-4; a possible D gene is TRBD1 (5 bases). The CDR3 extends over 14 amino acids. Germline-derived CDR1 and CDR2 are MNHEY and SMNVEV (reference sequence). The V end was cut by 0 bases, the J end by 11 bases, with 13 bases between. CDR3 sequence (DNA): TGTGCCAGCAGTTTATCGGGGGAGCCGAGGAAACTGTTTTTT. This translates into CASSLSGEPRKLFF. Based on the CDR3 plus reference TRBV27 and TRBJ1-4, the full variable domain is EAQVTQNPRYLITVTGKKLTVTCSQNMNHEYMSWYRQDPGLGLRQIYYSMNVEVTDKGDVPEGYKVSRKEKRNFPLILESPSPNQTSLYFCASSLSGEPRKLFFGSGTQLSVL.

V is TRBV5-8 and J is TRBJ2-7; tentative D call: TRBD1 (5 bases). The CDR3 contains 15 residues. Germline V gene lookup returns CDR1 SGHTS and CDR2 YDEGEE. Trimming cost V 0 bases and J 3 bases, with 13 bases left between them. CDR3 in amino acids: CASSLVAGRIYEQYF. The CDR3 DNA is TGTGCCAGCAGCTTGGTCGCAGGGCGCATCTACGAGCAGTACTTC.

This clonotype has at least ten counts. The gene calls are TRBV12-3 or TRBV12-4 and TRBJ1-5; TRBD1 agrees at 7 bases. This CDR3 has 15 residues. Losses at the gene ends were 6 bases for V and 0 bases for J; bases not matched to a gene: 5. The chain's CDR3 is CASSRDRYSNQPQHF. The CDR3 DNA follows: TGTGCCAGCAGCCGGGACAGATATAGCAATCAGCCCCAGCATTTT.

This clonotype appeared many times. The chain links TRBV7-3 to TRBJ2-3; 8 nucleotides match TRBD2. Per the germline V gene, CDR1 is SGHTA and CDR2 is FQGTGA. The CDR3 has 19 amino acids. Losses at the gene ends were 1 base for V and 6 bases for J; bases not matched to a gene: 18. The CDR3 loop reads CASSLNPAGVPLGRDTQYF. DNA for the CDR3: TGTGCCAGCAGCTTAAATCCAGCGGGAGTCCCGCTGGGTAGGGATACGCAGTATTTT.